The rows below give T cell receptor beta chains drawn from one sample of a study of blood T cell repertoires in COVID-19. The data were produced by immunoSEQ multiplex PCR, yet TCRdb's version contains in-frame clones alone and is incomplete. The table lists about 220,000 clones, roughly four fifths of them singletons. Sequencing used peripheral blood. The receptors derive from a woman in her 30s who had recovered from COVID-19. Each CDR3 is given with its conserved first and last residue. The D gene is left open where the match is weak. Clone size is not always given. Where it is, it says once, few, many or a class for expanded clones.

>NA|TRBV28|TRBJ1-6|NA
CASSLGRNSPLHF
TGTGCCAGCAGTTTAGGCCGTAATTCACCCCTCCACTTT
>TRBD1|TRBV7-9|TRBJ2-7|once
CASSPERGTGSYEQYF
TGTGCCAGCAGCCCCGAGCGAGGGACAGGCAGCTACGAGCAGTACTTC
>TRBD1|TRBV27|TRBJ2-2|NA
CASSLGTGGFGELFF
TGTGCCAGCAGTTTAGGGACAGGGGGCTTCGGGGAGCTGTTTTTT
>TRBD1|TRBV28|TRBJ2-5|NA
CASSKQGASETQYF
TGTGCCAGCAGTAAGCAGGGGGCCTCAGAGACCCAGTACTTC
>NA|TRBV12-3/TRBV12-4|TRBJ2-7|NA
CASSLGAPTEQYF
TGTGCCAGCAGTTTAGGGGCGCCAACAGAGCAGTACTTC
>TRBD2|TRBV5-4|TRBJ2-5|NA
CASSSSGSTKTQYF
TGTGCCAGCAGCTCTAGCGGGAGCACAAAGACCCAGTACTTC
>NA|TRBV30|TRBJ1-1|NA
CAWSRGADTEAFF
TGTGCCTGGAGTCGGGGGGCAGACACTGAAGCTTTCTTT
>NA|TRBV29-1|TRBJ2-4|NA
CSVYEARDIQYF
TGCAGCGTTTACGAGGCGCGGGACATTCAGTACTTC
>NA|TRBV6-5|TRBJ2-7|NA
CASSYEGRGQYF
TGTGCCAGCAGTTACGAGGGCCGAGGGCAGTACTTC
>NA|TRBV24-1|TRBJ2-2|once
CATSSVGELFF
TGTGCCACCAGTTCCGTGGGGGAGCTGTTTTTT
>NA|TRBV30|TRBJ1-2|NA
CASNTDRRDLEGYTF
TGTGCCTCGAACACCGACCGCCGCGATCTAGAAGGCTACACCTTC
>NA|TRBV12-3/TRBV12-4|TRBJ2-3|NA
CASSLAGTDTQYF
TGTGCCAGCAGTTTGGCGGGCACAGATACGCAGTATTTT
>NA|TRBV9|TRBJ2-3|NA
CASSVRGMGGTGVADTQYF
TGTGCCAGCAGCGTACGGGGGATGGGAGGAACGGGAGTGGCAGATACGCAGTATTTT
>TRBD1|TRBV24-1|TRBJ2-7|NA
CATSDRDRSEQYF
TGTGCCACCAGTGATCGGGACAGATCCGAGCAGTACTTC
>TRBD2|TRBV24-1|TRBJ2-1|NA
CATSDASGSFYNEQFF
TGTGCCACCAGTGATGCTAGCGGGAGTTTCTACAATGAGCAGTTCTTC
>NA|TRBV5-6|TRBJ1-6|few
CASSTRGLNSPLHF
TGTGCCAGCAGCACCAGGGGTTTGAATTCACCCCTCCACTTT
>NA|TRBV9|TRBJ1-2|NA
CASSVGGGAVANYGYTF
TGTGCCAGCAGCGTAGGCGGAGGGGCCGTAGCTAACTATGGCTACACCTTC